These T cell receptor beta chains were read from a single sample in a study of shared clonotypes between healthy human individuals. Only in-frame clones appear in the TCRdb table, and some are missing; sequencing was by immunoSEQ multiplex PCR. This table has over a million clones, around 74% appearing once. Sequencing used memory CD4+ T cells sorted from blood. The origin of the receptors is a man aged 18 to 30 in good health. Each CDR3 is given with its conserved first and last residue. The order of the fields is J gene, CDR3 length, V gene, D gene, clone size, CDR3 protein, CDR3 DNA. A D gene is named only where the DNA matches it firmly. Rows may omit the clone size; those that give it use once, few, many or a size class.

>TRBJ1-4|13|TRBV6-1|NA|NA
CAGRGTTNEKLFF
TGTGCTGGGAGGGGCACAACTAATGAAAAACTGTTTTTT
>TRBJ1-1|15|TRBV6-5|NA|few
CASSSRQSESTEAFF
TGTGCCAGCAGCTCCCGACAGTCGGAGAGCACTGAAGCTTTCTTT
>TRBJ2-1|11|TRBV20-1|NA|NA
CSAPDNWEQFF
TGCAGTGCCCCGGACAATTGGGAGCAGTTCTTC
>TRBJ2-7|14|TRBV19|TRBD1|NA
CASSPGTGVYEQYF
TGTGCCAGTAGTCCCGGGACAGGGGTTTACGAGCAGTACTTC
>TRBJ2-3|15|TRBV18|NA|few
CASSPPGLNSNTQYF
TGTGCCAGCTCACCACCTGGGCTGAATTCTAATACGCAGTATTTT
>TRBJ2-2|14|TRBV30|NA|NA
CAWSAGLNTGELFF
TGTGCCTGGAGTGCAGGCCTGAACACCGGGGAGCTGTTTTTT
>TRBJ2-7|12|TRBV6-5|TRBD1|few
CATQGQSGEQYF
TGTGCCACCCAGGGACAGTCGGGGGAGCAGTACTTC
>TRBJ2-1|16|TRBV4-3|NA|many
CASSPQTNFLSNEQFF
TGCGCCAGCAGCCCACAGACTAACTTTCTAAGCAATGAGCAGTTCTTC
>TRBJ2-5|11|TRBV29-1|NA|few
CSVVKGETQYF
TGCAGCGTAGTCAAGGGAGAGACCCAGTACTTC
>TRBJ2-5|15|TRBV5-1|TRBD2|NA
CASSLMTSSQETQYF
TGCGCCAGCAGCTTGATGACTAGCAGTCAAGAGACCCAGTACTTC
>TRBJ2-2|13|TRBV30|NA|NA
CAWSEQAGGELFF
TGTGCCTGGAGTGAACAGGCCGGCGGGGAGCTGTTTTTT
>TRBJ1-4|13|TRBV5-1|NA|NA
CASATGDNEKLFF
TGCGCCAGCGCGACAGGAGATAATGAAAAACTGTTTTTT
>TRBJ1-2|14|TRBV5-1|TRBD1|NA
CASSPTGTGNGYTF
TGCGCCAGCAGCCCAACCGGGACAGGGAATGGCTACACCTTC
>TRBJ1-6|13|TRBV6-1|NA|few
CASSDLGNSPLHF
TGTGCCAGCAGCGACCTAGGGAATTCACCCCTCCACTTT
>TRBJ2-2|15|TRBV7-2|NA|NA
CASSLRRGSSGELFF
TGTGCCAGCAGCTTAAGAAGGGGGAGTTCCGGGGAGCTGTTTTTT
>TRBJ2-3|13|TRBV5-1|NA|once
CASSLPSPDTQYF
TGCGCCAGCAGCTTGCCTAGCCCAGATACGCAGTATTTT
>TRBJ2-7|13|TRBV5-5|NA|NA
CASSLLGHYEQYF
TGTGCCAGCAGCTTATTAGGGCACTACGAGCAGTACTTC
>TRBJ1-2|12|TRBV6-1|NA|NA
CASSEAGYGYTF
TGTGCCAGCAGTGAAGCAGGGTATGGCTACACCTTC
>TRBJ2-5|18|TRBV4-1|TRBD1|NA
CASSQEMVGTGGQETQYF
TGCGCCAGCAGCCAAGAGATGGTCGGGACAGGGGGACAAGAGACCCAGTACTTC
>TRBJ2-7|15|TRBV28|TRBD1|few
CASSYTRGFPSEQYF
TGTGCCAGCAGTTATACCAGGGGGTTCCCCTCCGAGCAGTACTTC
>TRBJ2-3|18|TRBV5-1|TRBD2|NA
CASSTHSTSGVPTDTQYF
TGCGCCAGCAGCACCCACTCGACTAGCGGAGTTCCCACAGATACGCAGTATTTT
>TRBJ2-7|15|TRBV5-3|NA|few
CARSYPDPSSYEQYF
TGTGCCAGAAGCTACCCGGACCCGAGCTCCTACGAGCAGTACTTC
>TRBJ2-5|15|TRBV5-4|TRBD2|few
CASNLAGGPQETQYF
TGTGCCAGCAACCTAGCGGGGGGGCCCCAAGAGACCCAGTACTTC
>TRBJ1-5|15|TRBV28|NA|NA
CASSPYPGNNQPQHF
TGTGCCAGCAGTCCCTACCCGGGTAACAATCAGCCCCAGCATTTT
>TRBJ2-7|12|TRBV6-5|NA|NA
CASMGNGYEQYF
TGTGCCAGCATGGGCAACGGATACGAGCAGTACTTC
>TRBJ2-7|14|TRBV30|TRBD1|NA
CAWSKTGDDYEQYF
TGTGCCTGGAGTAAAACAGGGGATGACTACGAGCAGTACTTC
>TRBJ2-5|14|TRBV5-6|NA|NA
CASSPGHSQETQYF
TGTGCCAGCAGTCCGGGACACAGCCAAGAGACCCAGTACTTC
>TRBJ2-1|14|TRBV11-2|NA|NA
CASSADPSYNEQFF
TGTGCCAGCAGCGCCGATCCTTCCTACAATGAGCAGTTCTTC
>TRBJ1-1|13|TRBV7-9|NA|few
CASSKTDTRWAFF
TGTGCCAGCAGCAAGACAGACACCCGCTGGGCTTTCTTT
>TRBJ1-5|15|TRBV5-5|TRBD1|NA
CASSRTGDGNQPQHF
TGTGCCAGCAGCCGGACAGGGGATGGGAATCAGCCCCAGCATTTT
>TRBJ1-6|13|TRBV9|TRBD1|NA
CASSAGGHSPLHF
TGTGCCAGCAGCGCAGGGGGGCATTCACCCCTCCACTTT
>TRBJ2-6|17|TRBV9|TRBD2|NA
CASSELGGSAGANVLTF
TGTGCCAGCAGCGAGCTCGGGGGGAGTGCTGGGGCCAACGTCCTGACTTTC
>TRBJ1-6|15|TRBV6-1|TRBD1|NA
CASFQGGYYNSPLHF
TGTGCCAGCTTCCAGGGGGGATACTATAATTCACCCCTCCACTTT
>TRBJ2-5|16|TRBV5-4|TRBD1|few
CASSVIGGPSWETQYF
TGTGCCAGCAGCGTCATAGGGGGCCCATCATGGGAGACCCAGTACTTC
>TRBJ1-2|16|TRBV19|TRBD1|NA
CASSTAGDRGHYGYTF
TGTGCCAGTTCCACGGCTGGGGACAGGGGTCACTATGGCTACACCTTC
>TRBJ2-3|14|TRBV2|NA|NA
CASSRDSNTDTQYF
TGTGCCAGCAGTAGGGACTCTAACACAGATACGCAGTATTTT
>TRBJ1-2|11|TRBV30|NA|few
CASTGFYGYTF
TGTGCCTCGACGGGATTCTATGGCTACACCTTC
>TRBJ1-6|17|TRBV7-9|NA|NA
CASSLGAQELHNSPLHF
TGTGCCAGCAGCTTAGGTGCCCAGGAACTCCATAATTCACCCCTCCACTTT
>TRBJ2-3|10|TRBV29-1|NA|NA
CSVREQTQYF
TGCAGCGTTCGGGAACAAACGCAGTATTTT
>TRBJ2-1|15|TRBV6-1|TRBD2|once
CASSPGLAGLNEQFF
TGTGCCAGCAGCCCGGGACTAGCGGGACTCAATGAGCAGTTCTTC
>TRBJ1-2|14|TRBV2|NA|NA
CASADSIANYGYTF
TGTGCCAGCGCGGACAGTATAGCTAACTATGGCTACACCTTC
>TRBJ2-7|13|TRBV28|NA|many
CASIRPGTYEQYF
TGTGCCAGCATCCGTCCTGGGACCTACGAGCAGTACTTC
>TRBJ2-2|16|TRBV7-2|NA|NA
CASSLPRASNTGELFF
TGTGCCAGCAGCTTACCCAGGGCCTCGAACACCGGGGAGCTGTTTTTT
>TRBJ2-5|14|TRBV10-1|NA|NA
CASSESQGQETQYF
TGCGCCAGCAGTGAGTCGCAGGGCCAAGAGACCCAGTACTTC
>TRBJ2-1|16|TRBV7-8|NA|NA
CASSLPEIRSYNEQFF
TGTGCCAGCAGCTTACCGGAAATTCGCTCCTACAATGAGCAGTTCTTC
>TRBJ2-1|16|TRBV6-4|NA|NA
CASSVIGGTNRNEQFF
TGTGCCAGCAGTGTCATTGGGGGCACCAATAGGAATGAGCAGTTCTTC
>TRBJ1-5|17|TRBV27|NA|NA
CASSSGPPSGSNQPQHF
TGTGCCAGCAGTTCCGGGCCCCCAAGCGGGAGCAATCAGCCCCAGCATTTT
>TRBJ2-3|16|TRBV30|TRBD2|NA
CAWRPQGLASTDTQYF
TGTGCCTGGAGACCCCAGGGACTAGCTAGCACAGATACGCAGTATTTT
>TRBJ2-5|13|TRBV5-1|NA|NA
CASSLLGKETQYF
TGCGCCAGCAGCTTGCTAGGGAAGGAGACCCAGTACTTC
>TRBJ2-2|13|TRBV30|TRBD1|NA
CAWKGAKTGELFF
TGTGCCTGGAAGGGGGCCAAGACCGGGGAGCTGTTTTTT
>TRBJ1-1|13|TRBV11-2|NA|many
CASSLAGTTEAFF
TGTGCCAGCAGCTTAGCAGGGACCACTGAAGCTTTCTTT
>TRBJ2-7|14|TRBV10-3|TRBD2|few
CAISTGTSLREQYF
TGTGCCATCAGTACCGGGACTAGCCTCCGCGAGCAGTACTTC
>TRBJ1-6|16|TRBV5-1|TRBD1|NA
CASSLEGTGGNSPLHF
TGCGCCAGCAGCTTGGAAGGGACAGGGGGGAATTCACCCCTCCACTTT
>TRBJ2-5|14|TRBV29-1|TRBD1|NA
CSCSGQTKVDTQYF
TGCAGCTGTTCGGGACAGACCAAGGTTGATACCCAGTACTTC
>TRBJ1-2|11|TRBV30|NA|once
CASGVSYGYTF
TGTGCCTCAGGGGTTAGCTATGGCTACACCTTC
>TRBJ2-2|15|TRBV11-2|NA|once
CASSLAGLGAGELFF
TGTGCCAGCAGCTTAGCGGGGTTGGGTGCCGGGGAGCTGTTTTTT
>TRBJ2-5|11|TRBV5-8|TRBD1|NA
CASSYPGQNYF
TGTGCCAGCAGTTATCCGGGACAGAACTACTTC
>TRBJ2-7|15|TRBV9|TRBD1|once
CASSRTGQGFHEQYF
TGTGCCAGCAGCCGGACGGGACAGGGTTTCCACGAGCAGTACTTC